This entry describes one T cell receptor (beta chain). Per the germline V gene, CDR1 is LNHDA and CDR2 is SQIVND (reference sequence). This CDR3 spans 15 amino acids. The V gene lost 3 bases and the J gene lost 0 bases, with 9 bases spanning the gap. These data come from a study of T cell changes during pregnancy in multiple sclerosis. Profiling relied on immunoSEQ multiplex PCR, and the TCRdb table lists in-frame clones only, not all of them. The sample has tens of thousands of clones, more than 80% seen once. This specimen was peripheral blood, taken in the second trimester of pregnancy. J is TRBJ1-5 and V is TRBV19; D ambiguous. This TCR was sampled from a female donor in good health, enrolled as a control in a pregnancy study. For the CDR3, the DNA is TGTGCCAGTAGTATTCAGGCCGATAGCAATCAGCCCCAGCATTTT. Its translation: CASSIQADSNQPQHF. Together with reference TRBV19 and TRBJ1-5, the CDR3 gives the full variable domain: DGGITQSPKYLFRKEGQNVTLSCEQNLNHDAMYWYRQDPGQGLRLIYYSQIVNDFQKGDIAEGYSVSREKKESFPLTVTSAQKNPTAFYLCASSIQADSNQPQHFGDGTRLSIL.